This TCR beta chain was observed in a study of shared clonotypes between healthy human individuals (TCRdb year 2020). Context from the whole study: A few men and a couple of women, aged 18 to 49 years, made up the cohort. Leukapheresis yielded between about 0.9 and 9 billion PBMCs per donor. For each donor, CD4 naive and CD4 memory were each run on three plates, CD8 naive on two plates, and CD8 memory on one plate. To increase sequencing depth and limit assay-specific biases, different laboratories used diverse techniques to prepare libraries and sequence TCR repertoires. To estimate repertoire size and how much clonotype sharing occurs between individuals, the study deeply sequenced the blood TCR repertoires of about 5 healthy adults. Points the paper makes about the study in general: Rarefaction of sorted-subset datasets indicated incomplete sequencing despite the large sequencing depth. Compared with non-shared clonotypes, the clonotypes found in all four sorted-subset donors had higher generation probabilities. Across four donors, roughly 5% of naive CD4, roughly 3.5% of naive CD8, roughly 2.3% of memory CD4, and 0.4% to 0.45% of memory CD8 clonotypes were shared. The small number of donors limited the genetic and exposure-history diversity represented. Pairwise subsampling indicated that sequencing depth was expected to affect the degree of clonotype sharing among donors. Sampling was limited to blood, and TCR repertoires in tissue likely differ from TCR repertoires in blood. Naive subsets generally had larger estimated clonotype richness than memory subsets did.

The donors were healthy, HIV-negative adults who had no recently reported acute infections or vaccinations. Only Caucasian adults living in Nashville, Tennessee, USA were represented among the donors. CD4+ T cells were enriched by magnetic negative selection, after which naive cells were positively selected on CD45RA and the negative fraction was taken as the memory subset. After blood collection by leukapheresis, PBMCs were isolated using Ficoll-Histopaque density gradient centrifugation and then cryopreserved in the vapor phase of liquid nitrogen. Purity and quantity of every magnetically sorted T cell population were checked by analytical flow cytometry. Genomic DNA was isolated from every sorted fraction and measured by UV absorbance on a Nanodrop 2000c. Using the deep immunoSEQ assay, multiplex PCR amplified TCR CDR3 regions from genomic DNA. For each cell subset, the extracted genomic DNA was distributed evenly across all wells of several immunoSEQ 96-well plates, and each plate served as one replicate. For sorted subsets, about 0.2 ug genomic DNA, equal to 25,000 to 35,000 T cell genomes, was loaded into each replicate PCR. Purified libraries were quantified with a Qubit 3.0 fluorometer, sized on a Bioanalyzer 2100, and re-quantified with the KAPA Library Quantification kit. Each immunoSEQ 96-well plate was sequenced on its own single-read 150-cycle Illumina NextSeq 550 flow cell. The paper's processing steps were these. Because the immunoSEQ output held only junctional sequences and lacked quality scores, the filtering could not match the filtering applied to full-length reads. Sequences were annotated with PyIR, a Python wrapper for IgBLAST v1.9, using IMGT germline references to assign V/J genes and CDR3. Reads were removed for weak V/J assignments (E-value above 1e-6), missing CDR3, stop codons, out-of-frame junctions, or ambiguous translated residues. A V3J clonotype was defined by an identical inferred V gene, J gene, and CDR3 amino acid sequence. To compute the percentage overlap between repertoires, the number of shared unique clonotypes was divided by the size of the smaller repertoire. RTK rarefaction, the Chao1 estimator, and Recon v2.1 estimates of unobserved clonotypes were used to assess repertoire richness. OLGA was used to compute generation probabilities for all TCRbeta clonotypes that the gDNA method yielded from a few donors. TCRdb provides this immuneACCESS table in a form limited to in-frame rearrangements. Some clones are lacking; in checked studies, under half of them reflect an unresolved V gene, and why the rest are absent is not known. Clonal size and the V and J genes are those of that table, whereas D and trimming came from the DNA. This sample is represented by about 2.3 million clones; less than 95% of them were singletons. The biggest ten clones account for 0.37% of the sample.

V lost 6 bases and J lost 3 bases; the stretch between them is 20 bases long. The CDR3, from cysteine to phenylalanine, totals 15 residues. The only DNA kept is the CDR3, 45 bases in frame from the first base. From the germline V gene, CDR1 is SQVTM and CDR2 is ANQGSEA. Details on this clone: Which antigen it targets is not known. The record has no base qualities; no much larger clone is one base away.

The sequenced sample consisted of naive CD4+ T cells from PBMCs. The sample's cell subset or site, from its label and the paper: CD45RA+ positively selected. This sequence originates from a man aged 18 to 29 in good health. Some clones in this sample may be carry-over from other donors' samples. In this chain, TRBV29-1 is recombined with TRBJ1-1, and perhaps TRBD1 as D gene, on 5 matching bases. CDR3 protein: CSVHRTKGKDTEAFF. In nucleotide form, the sequence is TGCAGCGTCCACAGGACAAAAGGGAAAGACACTGAAGCTTTCTTT.